Below, one T cell receptor beta chain is given with its context. Under the authors' procedure: Using reference gene primer amplification, nucleated cell counts were estimated. Repertoires were generated with immunoSEQ multiplex PCR, while TCRdb's copy carries only in-frame clones and drops some. V, J and clone size are those of that table, while D and trimming were read from the DNA. Seen here are around 700,000 clones, 80% to 90% observed once, and the top ten hold under 0.3%. Deletions cut 5 bases from V and 9 bases from J, with 13 bases between. This CDR3 comprises 12 residues. Germline-derived CDR1 and CDR2 are SEHNR and FQNEAQ (reference sequence). This record comes from a study of blood T cell repertoires in COVID-19.

The clonotype originates from a woman aged 18 to 35 with acute or convalescent COVID-19. The sample was peripheral blood. The chain joins TRBV7-9 to TRBJ1-1, with unresolved D. For the CDR3, the DNA is TGTGCCAGCAGCAACGGAGAGAGAAAAGCTTTCTTT. Protein sequence: CASSNGERKAFF.